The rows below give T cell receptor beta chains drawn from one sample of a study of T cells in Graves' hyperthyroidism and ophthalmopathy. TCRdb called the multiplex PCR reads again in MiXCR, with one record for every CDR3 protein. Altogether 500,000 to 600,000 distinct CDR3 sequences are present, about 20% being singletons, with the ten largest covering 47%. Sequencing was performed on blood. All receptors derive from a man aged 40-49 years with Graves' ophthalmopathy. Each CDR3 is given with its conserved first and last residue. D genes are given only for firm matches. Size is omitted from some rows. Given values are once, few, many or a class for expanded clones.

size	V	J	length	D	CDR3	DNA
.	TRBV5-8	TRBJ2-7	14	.	CASSLSAVEYEQYF	TGTGCCAGCAGCTTATCGGCAGTAGAGTACGAGCAGTACTTC
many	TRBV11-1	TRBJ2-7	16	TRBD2	CASSPRESGGNYEQYF	TGTGCCAGCAGCCCCCGAGAAAGCGGGGGCAACTACGAGCAGTACTTC
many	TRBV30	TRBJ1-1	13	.	CAWTHLINTEAFF	TGTGCCTGGACCCATTTGATAAACACTGAAGCTTTCTTT
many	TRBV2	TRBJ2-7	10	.	CASRGGEQYF	TGTGCCAGCAGGGGGGGCGAGCAGTACTTC
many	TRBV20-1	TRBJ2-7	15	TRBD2	CSARALAGALHEQYF	TGCAGTGCTAGAGCTCTAGCGGGAGCCCTCCACGAGCAGTACTTC
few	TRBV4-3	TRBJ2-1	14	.	CASSHDSRGYEQFF	TGCGCCAGCAGCCATGATAGCAGGGGCTATGAGCAGTTCTTC
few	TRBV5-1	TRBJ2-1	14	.	CASSPVGAYNEQFF	TGCGCCAGCAGCCCAGTAGGGGCGTACAATGAGCAGTTCTTC
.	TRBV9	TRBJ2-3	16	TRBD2	CASSDGLEAPDDTQYF	TGTGCCAGCAGCGACGGACTAGAGGCCCCGGATGATACGCAGTATTTT
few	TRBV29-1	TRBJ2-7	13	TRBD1	CSVPSGTGYEQYF	TGCAGCGTTCCCTCCGGGACAGGCTACGAGCAGTACTTC
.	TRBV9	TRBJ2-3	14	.	CASSVVGSTDTQYF	TGTGCCAGCAGCGTAGTGGGTAGCACAGATACGCAGTATTTT
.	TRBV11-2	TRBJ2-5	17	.	CASGYPPTGTEQETQYF	TGTGCCAGCGGATACCCCCCTACCGGGACTGAACAAGAGACCCAGTACTTC
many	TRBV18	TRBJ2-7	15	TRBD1	CASSPRGQGLGEQYF	TGTGCCAGCTCACCAAGGGGACAGGGGCTGGGGGAGCAGTACTTC
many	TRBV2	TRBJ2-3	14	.	CASSGEYSTDTQYF	TGTGCCAGCAGTGGGGAATATAGCACAGATACGCAGTATTTT
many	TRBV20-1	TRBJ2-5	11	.	CSAWREETQYF	TGCAGTGCCTGGCGGGAAGAGACCCAGTACTTC
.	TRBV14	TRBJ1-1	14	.	CASSHHGLPPEAFF	TGTGCCAGCAGCCACCATGGACTCCCCCCTGAAGCTTTCTTT
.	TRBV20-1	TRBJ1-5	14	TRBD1	CSASPGTVAQPQHF	TGCAGTGCTAGCCCCGGGACAGTAGCTCAGCCCCAGCATTTT
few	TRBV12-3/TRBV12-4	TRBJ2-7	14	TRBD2	CASSLTAGVHEQYF	TGTGCCAGCAGTTTGACAGCGGGAGTTCACGAGCAGTACTTC
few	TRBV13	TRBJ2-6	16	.	CASRRRGSSGANVLTF	TGTGCCAGCAGACGCAGAGGGTCCTCTGGGGCCAACGTCCTGACTTTC
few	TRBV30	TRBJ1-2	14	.	CAWIPGVGNYGYTF	TGTGCCTGGATTCCCGGGGTAGGGAACTATGGCTACACCTTC
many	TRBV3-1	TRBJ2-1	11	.	CASRLSNEQFF	TGTGCCAGCCGATTAAGTAATGAGCAGTTCTTC
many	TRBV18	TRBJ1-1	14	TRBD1	CASSRDRGLTEAFF	TGTGCCAGCTCACGAGACAGGGGGCTCACTGAAGCTTTCTTT
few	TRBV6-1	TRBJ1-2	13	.	CASSEAGQRGYTF	TGTGCCAGCAGTGAAGCAGGGCAGAGAGGCTACACCTTC
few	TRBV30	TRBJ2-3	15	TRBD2	CAWSLSGRTTDTQYF	TGTGCCTGGAGTCTAAGCGGGAGGACCACAGATACGCAGTATTTT
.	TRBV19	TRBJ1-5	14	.	CASHRQGDAQPQHF	TGTGCCAGTCATCGCCAGGGAGATGCTCAGCCCCAGCATTTT
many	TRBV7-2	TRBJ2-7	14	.	CASSPLTGTYEQYF	TGTGCCAGCAGCCCCCTGACAGGTACCTACGAGCAGTACTTC
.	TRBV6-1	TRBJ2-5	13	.	CASERGLQETQYF	TGTGCCAGCGAGAGGGGACTTCAAGAGACCCAGTACTTC
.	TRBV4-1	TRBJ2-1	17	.	CASSQSGGQRTYNEQFF	TGCGCCAGCAGCCAATCCGGCGGTCAGCGGACCTACAATGAGCAGTTCTTC
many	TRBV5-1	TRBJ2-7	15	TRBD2	CASSLTSGRSYEQYF	TGCGCCAGCAGCTTGACTAGCGGGAGGTCGTACGAGCAGTACTTC
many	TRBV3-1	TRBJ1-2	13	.	CASSQQGNYGYTF	TGTGCCAGCAGCCAGCAGGGGAACTATGGCTACACCTTC
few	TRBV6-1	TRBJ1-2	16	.	CASSSVLGGTFYGYTF	TGTGCCAGCAGTTCCGTCCTGGGAGGGACATTCTATGGCTACACCTTC
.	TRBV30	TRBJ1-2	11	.	CAWRDRGGYTF	TGTGCCTGGAGGGATAGGGGCGGCTACACCTTC
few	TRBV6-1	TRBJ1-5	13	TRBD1	CASADRGNQPQHF	TGTGCCAGCGCCGACAGGGGAAATCAGCCCCAGCATTTT
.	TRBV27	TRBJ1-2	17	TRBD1	CASSSLTGVGLVYGYTF	TGTGCCAGCAGTAGCTTGACAGGGGTGGGGCTGGTGTATGGCTACACCTTC